One sample yielded the 5 T cell receptor beta chains listed below, sequenced in a study of control samples from healthy donors and cancer patients. Libraries were prepared by immunoSEQ multiplex PCR; TCRdb keeps only in-frame clonotypes and omits some of them. The sample yields under 200,000 clones, 90% to 95% seen once. Sequenced sample: blood. These receptors came from a woman aged 35 to 49 in good health.

The rearrangement links TRBV5-1 to TRBJ2-5; D not resolved. Trimming stripped 3 bases from V and 3 bases from J, with 9 bases between. The CDR3 is 13 amino acids. In germline, CDR1 is SGHRS, CDR2 YFSETQ. The CDR3 nucleotides read TGCGCCAGCAGCTCTCAACTTGAAGAGACCCAGTACTTC. Translated: CASSSQLEETQYF.

The chain couples TRBV5-6 to TRBJ2-1; 10 nucleotides agree with TRBD2. The CDR3 consists of 14 residues. The J segment lost 6 bases and the V segment lost 1 base, leaving 1 base of the junction unmatched. Germline loops: CDR1 SGHDT, CDR2 YYEEEE. The CDR3 DNA follows: TGTGCCAGCAGCTTGTCTAGCGGGAGCAATGAGCAGTTCTTC. Protein: CASSLSSGSNEQFF.

The chain is built from TRBV30 and TRBJ1-1; D is possibly TRBD1 (5 bases). V was pared by 3 bases and J by 3 bases, with 11 bases between. Germline-derived CDR1 and CDR2 are GTSNPN and SVGIG (reference sequence). The CDR3 has 13 residues. CDR3 DNA sequence: TGTGCCTGGAGAGGTCAGGGCGACACTGAAGCTTTCTTT. Translation: CAWRGQGDTEAFF.

This chain uses TRBV19 with TRBJ2-5, with 7 nucleotides matching TRBD1. The V gene end was trimmed by 3 bases and the J gene end by 3 bases; junction bases not matched to a gene: 7. Germline assignment: CDR1 LNHDA and CDR2 SQIVND (reference sequence). The CDR3 sequence is 15 residues long. This chain's CDR3 is CASSMGRGFEETQYF. The CDR3 region has the DNA TGTGCCAGTAGTATGGGCAGGGGGTTTGAAGAGACCCAGTACTTC.

As concerns this clone: The sample holds other DNA sequences that translate to the same CDR3. The chain joins TRBV19 to TRBJ1-5; no reliable D call. The germline V gene encodes CDR1 LNHDA and CDR2 SQIVND (reference sequence). Trimming cost V 2 bases and J 0 bases, with 8 bases left between them. This CDR3 is 15 amino acids long. CDR3 sequence reads: CASSILGNSNQPQHF. The CDR3 DNA follows: TGTGCCAGTAGTATACTGGGCAATAGCAATCAGCCCCAGCATTTT.